This T cell receptor beta chain was recovered during a study of cytomegalovirus exposure and HLA in healthy donors (dated by TCRdb to the late 2010s). Background on the whole study: In an earlier analysis of approximately 640 of the donors, 276 Gb of sequence data and some 100 million unique TCR beta sequences from some 170 million T cells were reported. To predict cytomegalovirus infection status, the study brought together high-throughput TCR immunosequencing, statistical association of individual TCRs with disease status, and machine learning. Donor age, sex, ethnicity and CMV serostatus were collected together with the repertoire data. The aim of the study was to test whether cataloging public T cell receptors could identify signatures of past pathogen exposure. Both class I and class II loci were covered by HLA typing, at four-digit resolution. Rather than drawing on any new phenotypic data, the later analysis identified candidate immune exposures from TCR beta sequences and the way those sequences occurred across donors. Of the approximately 400 genotyped donors, 81% fell in the genetic ancestry cluster associated with self-reported Caucasian donors. The study profiled the T cell repertoires of about 640 subjects by immunosequencing and related them to cytomegalovirus serostatus. Along with the approximately 620-subject first cohort, a separate validation cohort of over a hundred different subjects was used. The number of typed donors differed by locus: 629-630 for A, B, C, DRB1 and DQB1; approximately 530 for DQA1; 606 for DPA1; and some 470 for DPB1. A later analysis re-examined previously published TCR beta repertoires from 600 to 700 donors and added high-resolution HLA genotyping to investigate patterns of TCR occurrence. Among 300 to 500 genotyped donors of the cohort, an average of about 240,000 unique TCR beta nucleotide sequences was sequenced per donor, of which 15% to 20% were non-productive. All discovery cohort repertoires had been generated on a single sequencing platform. Roughly five DR-DQ haplotypes were handled as single units for association and clustering because linkage in the cohort was strong. An early release covering more than 500 HLA-typed donors comprised approximately 300 gigabases of sequencing data and tens of millions of unique TCR sequences. In an earlier analysis of 500 to 650 of the donors, high-throughput TCR beta sequencing was used to judge whether each TCR beta V gene segment behaved as functional or pseudogenic. A later genetic analysis took genome-wide SNP genotypes for about 55% of the 666 donors and used that subset as a discovery cohort. What the authors observed across the whole study: A group of highly shared sequence variants was considered likely to be a technical artifact of the sequencing pipeline. Some IMGT-functional V segments, including TRBV6-2 and TRBV6-3, could not be distinguished by the 87-base-pair reads and were therefore excluded. A later genetic analysis reported fewer N-insertions in productive TCRs among donors in an Asian-associated ancestry cluster than the roughly 620-donor mean. A later analysis associated 17,000 or so TCR beta sequences with specific HLA alleles at a false discovery rate of 0.05. Immune exposure information for the cohort was limited to CMV serostatus. In the study, some 160 TCR beta chains were listed as associated with cytomegalovirus. In this cohort, only TCR beta chains were sequenced, and detectable features were limited by the absence of alpha or paired-chain data. V-gene and J-gene trimming of TCR beta chains was associated with a missense DCLRE1C variant in a later genetic analysis, and the association was replicated in an independent cohort. In a later analysis, TCR association rates were found to vary across HLA loci, with the most associated TCRs seen for DRB1 alleles and the fewest for HLA-C alleles. A further reported finding was that TCR beta sequences accurately predicted the HLA-A and HLA-B alleles for most subjects in the first cohort. Compared with equally common non-associated chains, HLA-associated TCR beta chains in a later analysis were more clonally expanded and had lower generation probabilities. In an earlier analysis of about 550 of the donors, most TCR beta V segments were observed in productive rearrangements about 87% or about 30% of the time, broadly matching IMGT annotations. Because counts were too low, seventeen rarely observed V segments, including chromosome 9 orphons, were excluded from the earlier analysis of 587 of the donors. Because some donors lacked HLA typing at each locus, the association tests relied only on the typed subset. Strong co-occurrence of HLA alleles, especially DR and DQ, made assigning TCR associations to individual alleles difficult. In vitro tests confirmed that a few of the cytomegalovirus-associated TCR beta chains recognize cytomegalovirus antigens. It was suggested by the authors that the approach could potentially be generalized to other disease states and immunological phenotypes. The presence/absence analyses assumed that sequencing depth was roughly uniform across donors, and that assumption may not be true. Correlated functional status among segregating V segments might be attributable to linkage disequilibrium, but an unknown experimental factor could not be ruled out. Most TCR sequences were seen in very few donors, while some public TCRs were found in many individuals. According to a later analysis, parvovirus B19, influenza, CMV and Epstein-Barr virus appeared linked to several top co-occurrence clusters. The classifier was reported to diagnose cytomegalovirus status with high specificity and sensitivity in both the original cohort and the validation cohort. In a later analysis, most CMV-associated TCR beta chains were found to appear HLA-restricted, with HLA associations seemingly driven largely by CMV exposure.

As regards this clone: Its recognized antigen is unknown. No base quality values were provided; no much bigger clone lies one nucleotide off.

The method behind the library was the immunoSEQ multiplex PCR assay. For the multiplex PCR, a mixture combining 60 forward primers for TCR Vbeta segments and 13 reverse primers for TCR Jbeta segments was used. The CDR3 region of rearranged TCR beta genes was amplified from genomic DNA by a multiplex PCR assay. Amplified TCR beta libraries were sequenced as 87-base-pair reads on the Illumina HiSeq System. The paper's data handling went like this. A later analysis counted approximately 84 million unique TCR beta chains across the 666 repertoires, and 9.5 million to 11 million of these chains were shared by at least two donors. Raw reads were error-corrected and collapsed into unique sequences by a nearest-neighbor algorithm in which closely related sequences were merged to remove PCR and sequencing errors. Alignment of CDR3 sequences to IMGT reference sequences was used to assign V, D and J gene segments. Each retained sequence needed at least a six-nucleotide match to both a V gene segment and a J gene segment. A rearrangement was called productive if the CDR3 had no stop codons and remained in frame with V and J, and every other rearrangement was called non-productive. CDR3 was defined by IMGT convention, running from the second conserved V-encoded cysteine to the conserved J-encoded phenylalanine. In an earlier analysis of 500 to 650 of the donors, sequences lacking an unambiguous match to a single V gene segment were excluded. In an earlier analysis of several hundred of the donors, V segments were called functional above 56.7% productive rearrangements and were called segregating when the between-donor standard deviation exceeded 5%. A statistical classification framework was built for diagnosing cytomegalovirus status from the catalog of TCR beta chain sequences. In a later analysis, TCR nucleotide sequences were compared against IMGT/GENE-DB human TR gene sequences so that V and J genes could be assigned. A later analysis assigned CDR3 sequences and most-parsimonious VDJ recombination scenarios with the TCRdist pipeline. In a later analysis, each TCR beta chain was defined by its CDR3 amino acid sequence together with its V-gene family, and reads lacking a unique V-gene family were excluded. To address suspected cross-contamination and a sequencing artifact, a later analysis removed a few hundred highly shared, low-generation-probability nucleotide sequences. A later analysis calculated a clonal expansion index for each public chain from normalized within-repertoire ranks of inferred template counts. In a later analysis, generation probabilities were computed with a VDJ recombination model fitted to out-of-frame rearrangements, and the resulting probabilities were checked against IGoR. In a later analysis, TCR-TCR, TCR-HLA and TCR-CMV co-occurrence was scored with hypergeometric tests, and a repertoire-size bias correction was applied to TCR pairs. To estimate false discovery rates, a later analysis permuted the HLA or CMV assignments 20 times. In a later analysis, co-occurring TCRs were grouped with DBSCAN, and TCRdist sequence similarity was added when clustering was performed within HLA-allele-positive subsets. Co-occurrence clustering excluded repertoires with fewer than 30,000 or more than 120,000 public chains, plus five with anomalous nucleotide sharing. TCRdb holds this immuneACCESS table with in-frame rearrangements only. Some clones are missing; in checked studies, unresolved V genes explain under half, and the rest has no known cause. V, J and clone size derive from that table, while D and trimming were established from the DNA sequence. Recorded for this sample are around 190,000 clones; roughly 78% of them occurred a single time. The ten most abundant clones make up roughly 0.64% of the sample.

According to the germline V gene (reference sequence), CDR1 reads PRHDT and CDR2 reads FYEKMQ. Its CDR3 holds 19 amino acids, cysteine through phenylalanine. The sequence is cut down to CDR3 DNA, 57 bases in frame from base 1. V ends up 5 bases short and J 2 bases short, with an unmatched junction base count of 10. The cohort comprised more than 550 healthy bone marrow donors. Cohort members were all nominally healthy when sampled, although unrecorded immune exposures were likely present. The donor tested CMV seronegative, placing the donor among the 350 to 400 seronegative members of the cohort. A peripheral blood sample was provided by each donor, and peripheral blood mononuclear cells were used for TCR beta sequencing. The Qiagen DNeasy Blood Extraction Kit was used to extract genomic DNA from the blood cell samples.

This receptor was identified in a woman aged 40 to 49 in good health and CMV-seronegative. The sequencing input was PBMCs. The V and J segments used are TRBV13 and TRBJ2-3; 16 central bases correspond to TRBD2. CDR3 sequence: CASSLGTSGRARITDTQYF. The sequence in DNA is TGTGCCAGCAGCCTGGGGACTAGCGGGAGGGCCCGCATCACAGATACGCAGTATTTT.